Below, 11 T cell receptor beta chains from the same sample are listed, as sequenced in a study of T cells in Graves' hyperthyroidism and ophthalmopathy (dated by TCRdb to about 2019). The protocol used for the library was multiplex PCR. Sequencing was performed on an Illumina HiSeq 2000. The TCR beta CDR3 regions were amplified from RNA transcripts. The TCR CDR3 was subjected to a first round of RT-PCR using the HTBI primer set and the Qiagen OneStep RT-PCR kit. TCRdb took the public reads, trimmed them with fastp at Q25, ran MiXCR for clone calling and kept in-frame beta chains. Rows with a matching CDR3 protein are joined into one entry that keeps the most common DNA and genes. The table for this sample lists under 350,000 distinct CDR3 sequences; about 20% of them were counted only once. 45% to 50% of the sample goes to the ten largest clones. The sequenced material came from blood. The receptors here all came from a woman aged 45-60 years with Graves' hyperthyroidism.

The CDR3 region has the DNA TGTGCCAGCTCACCATTGACGGGAAGCTCCTACAATGAGCAGTTCTTC. It codes for CASSPLTGSSYNEQFF. The V call is TRBV18, the J call TRBJ2-1, with D possibly matching TRBD2 (5 bases). CDR3 length equals 16 residues. Between the trimmed V and J ends, which lost 2 bases and 0 bases, there was a span of 11 bases. Germline loops: CDR1 KGHSH, CDR2 LQKENI.

This clonotype was counted many times. The chain joins TRBV2 to TRBJ2-7; D not resolved. This CDR3 region has 12 residues. Looked up from germline, CDR1 is SNHLY and CDR2 is FYNNEI. Deletions cut 5 bases from V and 3 bases from J, with 8 bases between. CDR3 region: CASSPLLYEQYV. CDR3 in DNA: TGTGCCAGCAGTCCACTCCTCTACGAGCAGTACGTC.

This clonotype was seen a few times. This sequence joins TRBV7-9 and TRBJ1-1, with D uncertain. From germline, CDR1 is SEHNR and CDR2 FQNEAQ (reference sequence). The CDR3 consists of 11 residues. V lost 1 base to trimming and J lost 6 bases, with 3 bases between them. CDR3 DNA sequence: TGTGCCAGCAGCTTAGAGGCTGAAGCTTTCTTT. It is translated as CASSLEAEAFF.

This clonotype has a handful of counts. This chain connects TRBV25-1 to TRBJ1-1, with unresolved D. CDR3 size: 14 residues. Per germline, CDR1 MGHDK and CDR2 SYGVNS. The V end lost 4 bases, the J end lost 4 bases, and 13 bases lay between the germline ends. The CDR3 DNA follows: TGTGCCAGCAGTGCCCGTAGGGTCGGCACTGAAGCTTTCTTT. This sequence encodes CASSARRVGTEAFF.

This clonotype occurred many times. The V call is TRBV20-1, the J call TRBJ2-3, with 16 nucleotides matching TRBD2. The CDR3 is made up of 15 amino acids. The germline gives CDR1 DFQATT, CDR2 SNEGSKA (reference sequence). In DNA, the CDR3 is TGCAGCTTACCTGGGACTAGCGGGGGGGATGATACGCAGTATTTT. Its translation: CSLPGTSGGDDTQYF.

This clonotype was detected only a few times. The V and J genes are TRBV5-6 and TRBJ2-3, with D maybe TRBD2 (5 bases). Germline-derived CDR1 and CDR2 are SGHDT and YYEEEE. Trimming pared 4 bases from V and 2 bases from J, leaving 14 bases between. The CDR3 sequence is 15 residues long. DNA of the CDR3: TGTGCCAGCAGCCCCCCCCAGCGGCCCACAGATACGCAGTATTTT. Protein sequence: CASSPPQRPTDTQYF. The entire variable domain, with the rest obtained from reference TRBV5-6 and TRBJ2-3, is as follows: DAGVTQSPTHLIKTRGQQVTLRCSPKSGHDTVSWYQQALGQGPQFIFQYYEEEERQRGNFPDRFSGHQFPNYSSELNVNALLLGDSALYLCASSPPQRPTDTQYFGPGTRLTVL.

There are many counts of this clonotype. This chain uses TRBV12-3 or TRBV12-4 with TRBJ2-5, with TRBD1 as a possible D gene (5 bases). V lost 7 bases, J lost 2 bases, and 14 bases lay in between. The CDR3 contains 14 residues. The chain's CDR3 is CASKLGLSQETQYF. The CDR3 nucleotides are TGTGCCAGCAAACTGGGGCTATCTCAAGAGACCCAGTACTTC.

This clonotype was observed a few times. This chain links TRBV6-1 with TRBJ1-4; 8 bases align to TRBD1. Germline V CDR1 and CDR2: MNHNS, SASEGT. The junction had 6 bases not matched to a gene; V was cut back by 4 bases and J by 8 bases. The CDR3 contains 14 residues. The CDR3 nucleotides are TGTGCCAGCAGTGGCAGGGGGCGCGGGGAAAAACTGTTTTTT. It encodes CASSGRGRGEKLFF.

This clonotype was observed a few times. The V gene is TRBV6-1, the J gene TRBJ1-1, with D uncertain. Trimming removed 5 bases from V and 3 bases from J, with 16 bases in between. The CDR3 loop spans 15 amino acids. Germline V lookup: CDR1 MNHNS, CDR2 SASEGT. The CDR3 sequence: CASSRMTGLYTEAFF. The CDR3 DNA follows: TGTGCCAGCAGTCGAATGACTGGGCTTTACACTGAAGCTTTCTTT.

This clonotype occurred many times. CDR3: CASSQGTSGLFRREQFF. The DNA for the CDR3 is TGTGCCAGCAGCCAAGGGACTAGCGGGCTATTTCGGCGTGAGCAGTTCTTC. This chain uses TRBV6-2 or TRBV6-3 with TRBJ2-1, with 12 bases identical to TRBD2. V trimming: 6 bases; J trimming: 9 bases; junction bases outside the gene matches: 15. CDR1 MNHEY and CDR2 SVGEGT come from the germline V gene. The CDR3 length is 17 residues.

This clonotype was detected ten times or more. The chain has TRBV20-1 and TRBJ2-1; 13 nucleotides match TRBD2. Germline V CDR1 and CDR2: DFQATT, SNEGSKA (reference sequence). The CDR3 has 17 residues. V was clipped by 0 bases and J by 2 bases; unmatched bases: 4. The CDR3 DNA is TGCAGTGCTAGAGAATCTGGGACTAGCGGGGCCTACAATGAGCAGTTCTTC. This translates into CSARESGTSGAYNEQFF.